This T cell receptor (beta chain) was sequenced for a study of CD8+ T cells in alopecia areata. Alopecia areata patients provided lesional scalp punch biopsies and peripheral blood, both collected for the study. Sequencing used cDNA as its template, made by extracting RNA and reverse transcribing it. The repertoire was sequenced with immunoSEQ multiplex PCR; TCRdb's copy has only in-frame clones and lacks some. The sample includes roughly 250,000 clones, 67% of them seen just once. CDR3 length: 15 amino acids. Germline V gives CDR1 MNHEY, CDR2 SVGAGI. Trimming took off 2 bases at V and 4 bases at J, with 14 bases between the two ends.

The chain joins TRBV6-5 to TRBJ1-2; D call uncertain. The sequences come from CD4+ T cells sorted from blood, collected at week 0. The sequence came from a human donor with alopecia areata. Written as DNA, the CDR3 is TGTGCCAGCAGTTACGTAGTTGGATTGAGCTATGGCTACACCTTC. Translated: CASSYVVGLSYGYTF.